This passage covers 5 T cell receptor beta chains from one sample sequenced in a study of Ad26.COV2.S vaccination and SARS-CoV-2 variants. Clones were read by immunoSEQ multiplex PCR, and TCRdb kept only the in-frame ones, dropping some. The sample contains just over 350,000 clones, 80% to 90% of which appear only once. Treatment given: over 15 received Ad26.COV2.S at low or high dose, single or two shots; about 5 received placebo; per-sample allocation not given. The samples date from day 63 after the first vaccine or placebo injection. The sequencing used peripheral blood, collected in a trial of Ad26.COV2.S vaccine versus placebo. The receptors originated from a person aged 18-60 years who received the Ad26.COV2.S COVID-19 vaccine or a placebo.

V usage is TRBV9 and J usage is TRBJ2-2, with a weak D call TRBD2 (5 bases). V was shortened by 1 base and J by 0 bases, with 7 bases between the two germline ends. The length of the CDR3 is 15 residues. CDR1 and CDR2 from the germline V gene are SGDLS and YYNGEE. Here the CDR3 DNA reads TGTGCCAGCAGCGTAACGGGGACGAACACCGGGGAGCTGTTTTTT. It specifies CASSVTGTNTGELFF.

J is TRBJ1-2 and V is TRBV12-3 or TRBV12-4, with D possibly matching TRBD1 (6 bases). Trimming cost V 6 bases and J 8 bases, with 10 bases left between them. The CDR3 is made up of 11 amino acids. CDR3 DNA: TGTGCCAGCAGCTACAGGGTGGGCTACACCTTC. Its protein is CASSYRVGYTF.

The genes are TRBV3-1 (or the pseudogene TRBV3-2) and TRBJ2-7, with 12 bases that match TRBD2. In germline, CDR1 is LGHDT, CDR2 YNNKEL (reference sequence). The CDR3 has 18 amino acids. J lost 8 bases, V lost 0 bases, and 14 bases had no gene match. CDR3 residues: CASSQDFASGRAHEKQYF. CDR3 bases: TGTGCCAGCAGCCAAGATTTTGCTAGCGGGAGGGCGCATGAAAAGCAGTACTTC.

The chain uses TRBV10-1 and TRBJ2-2; 8 bases align to TRBD2. CDR3 length: 18 amino acids. CDR1 is WNHNN, CDR2 SYGVQD, per germline (reference sequence). Trimming removed 0 bases from V and 6 bases from J; junction bases left unmatched: 12. The CDR3 bases are TGCGCCAGCAGTGAGTCGGGTATTAGCGGGAAGACAGCCGGGGAGCTGTTTTTT. Amino acids: CASSESGISGKTAGELFF.

The chain recombines TRBV5-5 with TRBJ2-7, with D uncertain. CDR1 SGHKS and CDR2 YYEKEE come from the germline V gene (reference sequence). Trimming took off 1 base at V and 7 bases at J, with 9 bases between the two ends. This CDR3 is 12 amino acids long. CDR3 sequence: CASSLILWEQYF. DNA of the CDR3: TGTGCCAGCAGCTTGATTCTTTGGGAGCAGTACTTC.